These 13 T cell receptor beta chains came from one sample sequenced in a study of shared clonotypes between healthy human individuals. CD45RO-negative CD8 cells positively selected for CCR7 made up the naive population, which excluded terminally differentiated effector memory CD45RA+ cells. Assay: immunoSEQ multiplex PCR; the TCRdb copy retains only in-frame clones and omits some. The sample shows about 2 million clones, about 95% of them seen only once. The sequencing input was naive CD8+ T cells sorted from blood. The receptors stem from a man aged 18-30 years in good health.

The chain is built from TRBV9 and TRBJ2-5; weak D call: TRBD1 (6 bases). Trimming removed 0 bases from V and 1 base from J, with 13 bases in between. The length of the CDR3 is 16 residues. In germline, CDR1 is SGDLS, CDR2 YYNGEE. The CDR3 sequence is CASSVVGQSSQETQYF. The CDR3 nucleotides read TGTGCCAGCAGCGTAGTCGGACAGTCTAGCCAAGAGACCCAGTACTTC.

V usage is TRBV7-6 and J usage is TRBJ2-2; D is uncertain. This CDR3 spans 14 amino acids. Trimming cost V 1 base and J 8 bases, with 11 bases left between them. CDR1 and CDR2 from the germline V gene are SGHVS and FNYEAQ. The CDR3 loop reads CASSLEGTPGELFF. CDR3 DNA: TGTGCCAGCAGCTTAGAAGGAACACCGGGGGAGCTGTTTTTT.

This rearrangement joins TRBV6-5 to TRBJ2-2, with D unclear. V gave up 2 bases and J gave up 8 bases, with 12 bases separating them. This CDR3 is 14 amino acids long. Germline lookup yields CDR1 MNHEY and CDR2 SVGAGI. The CDR3 reads CASSYRTIGGELFF. CDR3 nucleotides: TGTGCCAGCAGTTACCGGACCATTGGGGGGGAGCTGTTTTTT.

This clone came up once. The rearrangement uses TRBV11-2 and TRBJ2-3; tentative D call: TRBD1 (6 bases). The V end lost 2 bases, the J end lost 3 bases, and 24 bases lay between the germline ends. CDR1 and CDR2 from the germline V gene are SGHAT and FQNNGV. The CDR3 totals 19 residues. CDR3 DNA: TGTGCCAGCAGCTTAAAATTTAACGGACAGCCAGCCACGACAGATACGCAGTATTTT. It translates to CASSLKFNGQPATTDTQYF.

On this clone: A much larger clone is a single base away; this may be a read error. The same CDR3 is also encoded by other DNA sequences in this sample. The chain joins TRBV7-2 to TRBJ2-7; D ambiguous. This CDR3 has 11 amino acids. Germline V gene data show CDR1 as SGHTA and CDR2 as FQGNSA. Trimming stripped 1 base from V and 4 bases from J, with 2 bases between. CDR3 loop: CASSLVYEQYF. The CDR3 DNA sequence: TGTGCCAGCAGCTTAGTGTACGAGCAGTACTTC.

This clone was counted once. The V call is TRBV15, the J call TRBJ2-5; D possibly matches TRBD1 or TRBD2 (5 bases each). CDR1 and CDR2 from the germline V gene are LNHNV and YYDKDF (reference sequence). Trimming stripped 3 bases from V and 11 bases from J, with 22 bases between. The CDR3 is made up of 15 amino acids. The CDR3 protein is CATSSQGPPAGAQYF. The CDR3 region has the DNA TGTGCCACCAGCAGCCAGGGACCTCCTGCGGGTGCTCAGTACTTC.

This chain uses TRBV27 with TRBJ2-7; no definite D call. The CDR3 length is 14 residues. V dropped 2 bases and J dropped 2 bases, with 10 bases sitting between them. The germline CDR1 and CDR2 sequences are MNHEY and SMNVEV (reference sequence). In nucleotides, the CDR3 is TGTGCCAGCAGTTTAGGGGTAGGGACCTACGAGCAGTACTTC. Translating it yields CASSLGVGTYEQYF.

V and J are TRBV7-8 and TRBJ2-7, with D tentatively TRBD2 (6 bases). V was cut by 4 bases and J by 5 bases, with 12 bases left in between. Germline CDR1 reads SGHVS; CDR2 reads FQNEAQ. This CDR3 spans 13 amino acids. Written as DNA, the CDR3 is TGTGCCAGCAGCTATACTAGCAGCCACGAGCAGTACTTC. Protein: CASSYTSSHEQYF.

With regard to this clone: Other DNA sequences from this sample encode an identical CDR3 as well. V gene TRBV2 combines with J gene TRBJ2-3; 7 bases are a match to TRBD2. The CDR3 totals 15 residues. J gave up 0 bases and V 2 bases, and 2 bases lay outside the gene matches. Germline values: CDR1 SNHLY, CDR2 FYNNEI. The CDR3 nucleotides are TGTGCCAGCAGTGAACTAGCGGCTAGCACAGATACGCAGTATTTT. It specifies CASSELAASTDTQYF. Full variable domain (rest looked up from reference TRBV2 and TRBJ2-3): EPEVTQTPSHQVTQMGQEVILRCVPISNHLYFYWYRQILGQKVEFLVSFYNNEISEKSEIFDDQFSVERPDGSNFTLKIRSTKLEDSAMYFCASSELAASTDTQYFGPGTRLTVL.

This rearrangement joins TRBV6-5 to TRBJ1-5, with D unclear. CDR1 and CDR2 from the germline V gene are MNHEY and SVGAGI. V lost 2 bases and J lost 9, with 14 bases in between. The CDR3 contains 14 residues. This CDR3 reads CASSYAEGSRPQHF. CDR3 DNA: TGTGCCAGCAGTTACGCCGAGGGAAGTCGGCCCCAGCATTTT.

The rearrangement links TRBV7-9 to TRBJ2-5; no reliable D call. Germline V gene sequence: CDR1 SEHNR, CDR2 FQNEAQ (reference sequence). This CDR3 has 13 amino acids. V lost 5 bases to trimming and J lost 5 bases, with 12 bases between them. The CDR3: CASSQRYPETQYF. In DNA, the CDR3 is TGTGCCAGCAGCCAGAGGTATCCCGAGACCCAGTACTTC.

The chain has TRBV6-5 and TRBJ1-2; tentatively, D is TRBD1 (6 bases). The ends were cut back, 2 bases at V and 6 bases at J, with 19 bases in the middle. Looked up from germline, CDR1 is MNHEY and CDR2 is SVGAGI. The CDR3 runs 16 residues. The CDR3 nucleotides are TGTGCCAGCAGTTACGTCGAAGGGGGGGCCTGGGATGGCTACACCTTC. This encodes CASSYVEGGAWDGYTF.

Concerning this clone itself: At the DNA level, this CDR3 is encoded by other sequences in the same sample as well. This chain links TRBV5-1 with TRBJ2-1; 8 bases match TRBD2. Trimming at V came to 0 bases and at J to 4 bases, leaving 3 bases not matched to a gene. This CDR3 spans 15 amino acids. Germline loops: CDR1 SGHRS, CDR2 YFSETQ. CDR3: CASSLGGGPYNEQFF. CDR3 coding DNA: TGCGCCAGCAGCTTGGGCGGGGGGCCATACAATGAGCAGTTCTTC.